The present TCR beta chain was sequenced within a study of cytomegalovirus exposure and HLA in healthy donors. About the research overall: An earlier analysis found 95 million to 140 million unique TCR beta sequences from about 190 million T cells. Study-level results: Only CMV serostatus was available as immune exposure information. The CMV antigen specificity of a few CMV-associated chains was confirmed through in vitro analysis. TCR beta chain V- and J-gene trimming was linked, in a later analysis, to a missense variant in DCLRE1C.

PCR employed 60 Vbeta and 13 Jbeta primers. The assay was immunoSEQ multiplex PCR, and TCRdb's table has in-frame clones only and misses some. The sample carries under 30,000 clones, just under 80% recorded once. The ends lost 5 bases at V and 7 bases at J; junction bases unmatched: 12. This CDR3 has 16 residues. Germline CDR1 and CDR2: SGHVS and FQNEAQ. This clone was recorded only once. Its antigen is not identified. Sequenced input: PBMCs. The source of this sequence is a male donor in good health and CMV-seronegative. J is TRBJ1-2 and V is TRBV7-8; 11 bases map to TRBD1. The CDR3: CASSPRADRGPGGYTF. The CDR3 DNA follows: TGTGCCAGCAGCCCCCGGGCGGACAGGGGGCCGGGTGGCTACACCTTC.